This is a list of T cell receptor beta chains from one sample in a study of blood T cell repertoires in COVID-19. The repertoire was sequenced with immunoSEQ multiplex PCR; TCRdb's copy has only in-frame clones and lacks some. The sample yields approximately 46,000 clones, roughly 82% seen once. Sequencing input: peripheral blood. The receptor source for this set is a human donor in a cohort sampled during active COVID-19. CDR3s include the opening cysteine and the closing phenylalanine or tryptophan. Fields, in order: V gene, clone size, J gene, D gene, CDR3 DNA, CDR3 protein. D genes are given only for firm matches. Clone size, where shown, is once, few, many, or a class for clones that have expanded.

TRBV7-2	.	TRBJ2-1	.	TGTGCCAGCAGCTTAGCTGGCGGGGACCTCCGATCCCAGCAGTTCTTC	CASSLAGGDLRSQQFF
TRBV11-3	once	TRBJ2-3	TRBD2	TGTGCCAGCAGCGTGGGGACTAGCGGGAGAGGGACAGATACGCAGTATTTT	CASSVGTSGRGTDTQYF
TRBV3-1/TRBV3-2	.	TRBJ1-1	.	TGTGCCAGCAGCCAAAGGTCCACAGGGATGAACACTGAAGCTTTCTTT	CASSQRSTGMNTEAFF
TRBV4-3	.	TRBJ2-3	.	TGCGCCAGCAGCAGCTTGCTAACAGATACGCAGTATTTT	CASSSLLTDTQYF
TRBV4-3	.	TRBJ2-1	TRBD2	TGCGCCAGCAGCCCATCGACTAGCGGGAGGAATGAGCAGTTCTTC	CASSPSTSGRNEQFF
TRBV6-4	.	TRBJ2-7	TRBD1	TGTGCCAGCAGTCCCCGGGGGGACAGGGGGCAGAACTACGAGCAGTACTTC	CASSPRGDRGQNYEQYF
TRBV11-2	.	TRBJ1-1	TRBD1	TGTGCCAGCAGCCATCCGGGACAGACAATGAACACTGAAGCTTTCTTT	CASSHPGQTMNTEAFF
TRBV28	.	TRBJ1-3	TRBD1	TGTGCCAGCAGTTCGTTTTTTTCGGGACAGGGAAACACCATATATTTT	CASSSFFSGQGNTIYF
TRBV6-5	.	TRBJ2-7	TRBD2	TGTGCCAGCAGTTCAGGACTAGATTACTACGAGCAGTACTTC	CASSSGLDYYEQYF
TRBV29-1	.	TRBJ2-3	.	TGCAGCGCACCGGGATTGACCGCACAAGATACGCAGTATTTT	CSAPGLTAQDTQYF
TRBV9	.	TRBJ2-1	TRBD2	TGTGCCAGCAGCGTAGAGTTGAGACTAGCGGAGTGGAATGAGCAGTTCTTC	CASSVELRLAEWNEQFF
TRBV11-3	.	TRBJ1-3	.	TGTGCCAGCAGCGACAGAGGAAACACCATATATTTT	CASSDRGNTIYF
TRBV28	few	TRBJ2-1	.	TGTGCCAGCAGTCCTCCCTACAATGAGCAGTTCTTC	CASSPPYNEQFF
TRBV19	.	TRBJ2-3	.	TGTGCCAGTAGTATCCTTTCCGGGAACACAGATACGCAGTATTTT	CASSILSGNTDTQYF
TRBV4-3	.	TRBJ1-5	TRBD1	TGCGCCAGCAGCCAAGATTACAGGGGATATAGCAATCAGCCCCAGCATTTT	CASSQDYRGYSNQPQHF
TRBV2	.	TRBJ2-7	TRBD1	TGTGCCAGCCTTTCGGACAGGGCTCTCTACGAGCAGTACTTC	CASLSDRALYEQYF
TRBV10-2	once	TRBJ1-2	.	TGCGCCAGCAGTGGGGCAGGGGCAGGGTATGGCTACACCTTC	CASSGAGAGYGYTF
TRBV10-3	.	TRBJ2-1	.	TGTGCCATCAGCAGCTTACAGGGTACTGAGCAGTTCTTC	CAISSLQGTEQFF